This T cell receptor beta chain emerged from a study of T-cell memory formation after mild COVID-19. Whole-study results and caveats: A second wave of clones peaked on day 37, and their SARS-CoV-2 specificity went unconfirmed.

TCRdb re-called the 5' RACE reads through MiXCR, storing one row per CDR3 protein. The table shows about 340,000 distinct CDR3 sequences, with 10% to 15% occurring only once. This clonotype was counted between two and nine times. Antigen: not known. Germline CDR1 and CDR2: LGHNA and YSLEER. The CDR3 has 13 residues. Trimming stripped 4 bases from V and 3 bases from J, with 9 bases between. The specimen sequenced was PBMCs or a T cell subset sorted from them (not recorded which). The clonotype comes from a young man who had mild COVID-19 (a few samples of this study predate the infection). Cell type and time point are not known. The chain joins TRBV4-3 to TRBJ2-5; maybe TRBD2 (5 bases). CDR3 region: CASSPRGKETQYF. In nucleotides, the CDR3 is TGCGCCAGCAGCCCACGGGGAAAAGAGACCCAGTACTTC.